A selection of T cell receptor beta chains follows, all from one sample in a study of cytomegalovirus exposure and HLA in healthy donors. Data came from immunoSEQ multiplex PCR; TCRdb stores just in-frame clones and leaves some out. The repertoire table contains some 70,000 clones. Sequencing was performed on PBMCs. The receptors were sampled from a man aged 35-49 years in good health and CMV-seronegative. Both conserved end residues are part of each CDR3. Fields, in order: J gene, CDR3 length, V gene, D gene, CDR3 DNA, CDR3 protein. The D gene is left open where the match is weak.

>TRBJ1-1|13|TRBV30|.
TGTGCCTGGACAGGACAGACCAACACTGAAGCTTTCTTT
CAWTGQTNTEAFF
>TRBJ2-5|13|TRBV5-6|.
TGTGCCAGCAGTTTCAACAGGGAAGAGACCCAGTACTTC
CASSFNREETQYF
>TRBJ1-3|13|TRBV10-2|.
TGCGCCAGCAGTGAGTTTGGACGGGGTGGCACATATTTT
CASSEFGRGGTYF
>TRBJ1-1|18|TRBV7-6|.
TGTGCCAGCAGCTTAGACGGTTTGGACAAAGGGGTGAACACTGAAGCTTTCTTT
CASSLDGLDKGVNTEAFF
>TRBJ1-5|14|TRBV10-2|TRBD1
TGCGCCAGCAGGGGACAGGGGGGCAATCAGCCCCAGCATTTT
CASRGQGGNQPQHF
>TRBJ2-5|15|TRBV19|TRBD2
TGTGCCAGTAGCCAAGAAAGCGGGGGGGCGGAGACCCAGTACTTC
CASSQESGGAETQYF
>TRBJ2-3|16|TRBV11-2|TRBD2
TGTGCCAGCAGCTTTCAGCGGGGGGGACGCACAGATACGCAGTATTTT
CASSFQRGGRTDTQYF
>TRBJ2-5|14|TRBV7-9|.
TGTGCCAGCAGCTTAGGAGGGGGGGTTGAGACCCAGTACTTC
CASSLGGGVETQYF
>TRBJ1-5|15|TRBV25-1|TRBD1
TGTGCCAGCAGTGACTCGACAGGGGTGGATCAGCCCCAGCATTTT
CASSDSTGVDQPQHF
>TRBJ1-5|13|TRBV7-9|.
TGTGCCAGCAGCCGTCTAAGCAATCAGCCCCAGCATTTT
CASSRLSNQPQHF
>TRBJ2-7|14|TRBV29-1|.
TGCAGCGTTGAATCCGGGGGGCGAGGCTACGAGCAGTACTTC
CSVESGGRGYEQYF
>TRBJ2-2|16|TRBV25-1|.
TGTGCCAGCAGTGTGCAGGGTTTTATGAACACCGGGGAGCTGTTTTTT
CASSVQGFMNTGELFF
>TRBJ2-1|15|TRBV10-2|TRBD2
TGCGCCAGCAGTTCCGTAGCGGGGGGGCAAAATGAGCAGTTCTTC
CASSSVAGGQNEQFF
>TRBJ1-2|15|TRBV11-1|.
TGTGCCAGCAGCCCCGGGTGGGGCAACTACTATGGCTACACCTTC
CASSPGWGNYYGYTF
>TRBJ2-6|16|TRBV6-4|.
TGTGCCAGCAGTGGGCCCGACAGCTCTGGGGCCAACGTCCTGACTTTC
CASSGPDSSGANVLTF
>TRBJ2-7|13|TRBV28|TRBD2
TGTGCCAGCAGGACTAGCGGGAACTACGAGCAGTACTTC
CASRTSGNYEQYF
>TRBJ2-1|15|TRBV4-1|TRBD2
TGCGCCAGCAGCCATAGACTAGCGGGAGAATATGAGCAGTTCTTC
CASSHRLAGEYEQFF
>TRBJ1-1|17|TRBV27|TRBD1
TGTGCCAGCAGTTTAATTGGGCTAAGAGGTGACAGGGATTGGACTTTCTTT
CASSLIGLRGDRDWTFF
>TRBJ2-7|16|TRBV7-9|TRBD2
TGTGCCAGCAGCCCGCTAGGGAGCGGGGGGGCCTTGGAGCAGTACTTC
CASSPLGSGGALEQYF
>TRBJ2-5|14|TRBV29-1|TRBD1
TGCAGCGTCCCTACAGGGGGCAACCAAGAGACCCAGTACTTC
CSVPTGGNQETQYF
>TRBJ2-7|14|TRBV6-6|TRBD2
TGTGCCAGCAGGAGCGGGGGGGCCCCCTACGAGCAGTACTTC
CASRSGGAPYEQYF
>TRBJ1-4|15|TRBV18|TRBD1
TGTGCCAGCTCACAACAACAGGGGGCGCCTGAAAAACTGTTTTTT
CASSQQQGAPEKLFF
>TRBJ2-1|17|TRBV7-9|TRBD2
TGTGCCAGCAGCTTAGCGCGAGCGGGATCGGGGGAGGGTGAGCAGTTCTTC
CASSLARAGSGEGEQFF
>TRBJ1-3|17|TRBV7-6|TRBD1
TGTGCCAGCAGCCCCACATTTCAGGGGGCGCGGGGAAACACCATATATTTT
CASSPTFQGARGNTIYF
>TRBJ2-1|17|TRBV7-9|TRBD2
TGTGCCAGCAACCCGGAGACTAGCACTTCTCTAACTAATGAGCAGTTCTTC
CASNPETSTSLTNEQFF
>TRBJ2-3|13|TRBV28|.
TGTGCCAGCAGTTTATTCGGGGGTGATACGCAGTATTTT
CASSLFGGDTQYF